Presented here are 11 T cell receptor beta chains from one specimen sequenced in a study of Graves' ophthalmopathy and Graves' hyperthyroidism. Amplification targeted the TCR beta CDR3 regions, with RNA transcripts as the source material. An initial RT-PCR round employing HTBI primers preceded a second-round multiplex PCR. Via MiXCR, TCRdb re-called the multiplex PCR reads, giving one row per CDR3 protein. This table has a few hundred thousand distinct CDR3 sequences, approximately 18% appearing once. The sequenced sample consisted of peripheral blood. Every receptor here comes from an adult woman with stable Graves' hyperthyroidism.

This clonotype was detected ten times or more. The CDR3 reads CAWKAGLGRRGTQYF. DNA for the CDR3: TGTGCCTGGAAGGCGGGGCTAGGCCGGAGGGGGACCCAGTACTTC. V usage is TRBV30 and J usage is TRBJ2-5, with D tentatively TRBD2 (6 bases). The germline V and J ends were trimmed by 4 bases and 7 bases, with 22 bases remaining between them. This CDR3 region has 15 residues. Looked up from germline, CDR1 is GTSNPN and CDR2 is SVGIG (reference sequence).

The sample holds many counts of this clonotype. The chain carries TRBV29-1 and TRBJ1-1, with 11 bases matching TRBD1. There are 15 residues in the CDR3. Trimming removed 8 bases from V and 0 bases from J; junction bases left unmatched: 8. CDR1 and CDR2 from the germline V gene are SQVTM and ANQGSEA. As DNA, the CDR3 is TGCAGCTCCTGGACAGGGGGCGGCATGAACACTGAAGCTTTCTTT. Its translation is CSSWTGGGMNTEAFF. Filled out from reference TRBV29-1 and TRBJ1-1, the complete variable domain reads SAVISQKPSRDICQRGTSLTIQCQVDSQVTMMFWYRQQPGQSLTLIATANQGSEATYESGFVIDKFPISRPNLTFSTLTVSNMSPEDSSIYLCSSWTGGGMNTEAFFGQGTRLTVV.

There are many counts of this clonotype. The chain couples TRBV6-2 or TRBV6-3 to TRBJ2-6; 8 nucleotides agree with TRBD1. Per germline, CDR1 MNHEY and CDR2 SVGEGT. The CDR3 has 18 amino acids. J gave up 0 bases and V 5 bases, and 9 bases lay outside the gene matches. Here the CDR3 reads CASSQTGVLRSGANVLTF. In DNA, the CDR3 is TGTGCCAGCAGTCAGACAGGGGTCCTACGCTCTGGGGCCAACGTCCTGACTTTC.

This clonotype was seen ten or more times. This chain joins TRBV25-1 and TRBJ1-1; D remains ambiguous. There are 16 residues in the CDR3. V lost 1 base and J lost 4, with 16 bases in between. Germline V lookup: CDR1 MGHDK, CDR2 SYGVNS. As DNA, the CDR3 is TGTGCCAGCAGTGAATTTGTGGACGGTTTTGGCACTGAAGCTTTCTTT. Protein: CASSEFVDGFGTEAFF.

This clonotype came up many times. Sequence at one end of the junction differs from germline and may be a read error. V usage is TRBV20-1 and J usage is TRBJ2-4; 7 bases line up with TRBD2. Germline CDR1 reads DFQATT; CDR2 reads SNEGSKA (reference sequence). The CDR3 has 15 residues. DNA for the CDR3: TGCAGTGCTAGAGGAGCCTCTGGCGGGAGCGGCATTAAGTACTTC. Protein sequence: CSARGASGGSGIKYF.

This clonotype was observed at least ten times. CDR3 bases: TGCGCCAGCAGTGAGAATGGTCAGCCCCAGCATTTT. Amino acids: CASSENGQPQHF. The chain has TRBV10-1 and TRBJ1-5; D unresolved. Germline V gene sequence: CDR1 WNHNN, CDR2 SYGVQD (reference sequence). V shed 2 bases and J shed 6 bases, with 5 bases lying between them. The CDR3 runs 12 residues.

This clonotype was seen repeatedly, ten times or more. The chain couples TRBV11-2 to TRBJ2-7, with a possible D match to TRBD2 (5 bases). The V gene lost 4 bases and the J gene lost 2 bases, with 12 bases spanning the gap. Germline V CDR1 and CDR2: SGHAT, FQNNGV. This CDR3 comprises 14 residues. CDR3 in amino acids: CASSSRRLPYEQYF. The DNA for the CDR3 is TGTGCCAGCAGCTCCCGGAGGCTCCCCTACGAGCAGTACTTC.

This clonotype was seen at least ten times. The CDR3 reads CASSWTDSYEQYF. For the CDR3, the DNA is TGTGCCAGCAGTTGGACCGACTCCTACGAGCAGTACTTC. The chain carries TRBV28 and TRBJ2-7; no clear D gene. CDR1 is MDHEN and CDR2 is SYDVKM in the germline V gene. The V end was cut by 4 bases, the J end by 0 bases, with 7 bases between. The CDR3 contains 13 residues. Filled out from reference TRBV28 and TRBJ2-7, the complete variable domain reads DVKVTQSSRYLVKRTGEKVFLECVQDMDHENMFWYRQDPGLGLRLIYFSYDVKMKEKGDIPEGYSVSREKKERFSLILESASTNQTSMYLCASSWTDSYEQYFGPGTRLTVT.

The table lists this clonotype with many counts. V is TRBV2 and J is TRBJ2-3; 7 positions agree with TRBD1. V lost 5 bases and J lost 7; bases outside the gene matches: 12. Germline V gene sequence: CDR1 SNHLY, CDR2 FYNNEI. The CDR3 is 15 amino acids. CDR3 nucleotides: TGTGCCAGCAGTCTCCAGGGGGTGAACGTACATACGCAGTATTTT. As protein: CASSLQGVNVHTQYF.

This clonotype was seen at least ten times. The chain couples TRBV6-2 or TRBV6-3 to TRBJ2-7, with D perhaps assigned TRBD1 or TRBD2 (6 bases each). The CDR3 spans 13 residues. With 2 bases removed from V and 7 bases from J, the gap between germline ends came to 12 bases. CDR1 MNHEY and CDR2 SVGEGT come from the germline V gene. CDR3 protein: CASSYVQGGEQYF. CDR3 DNA sequence: TGTGCCAGCAGTTACGTACAGGGAGGTGAGCAGTACTTC.

This clonotype was picked up many times. This chain uses TRBV28 with TRBJ2-7, with D perhaps TRBD1 (6 bases). CDR1 is MDHEN, CDR2 SYDVKM, per germline. Trimming removed 5 bases from V and 2 bases from J, with 13 bases in between. This CDR3 is 14 amino acids long. The CDR3 DNA reads TGTGCCAGCAGTCCTGACAGGCCAACCTACGAGCAGTACTTC. Its translation: CASSPDRPTYEQYF.